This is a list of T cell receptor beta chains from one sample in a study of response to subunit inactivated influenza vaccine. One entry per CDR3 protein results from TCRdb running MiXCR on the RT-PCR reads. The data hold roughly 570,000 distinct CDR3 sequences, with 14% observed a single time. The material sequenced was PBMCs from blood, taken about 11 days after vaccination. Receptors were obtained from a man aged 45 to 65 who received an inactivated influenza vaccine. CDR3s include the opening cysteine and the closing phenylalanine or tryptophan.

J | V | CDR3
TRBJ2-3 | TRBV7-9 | CASSLAGVGVDTQYF
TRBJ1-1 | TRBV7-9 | CASSPWARNTEAFF
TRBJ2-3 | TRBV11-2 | CASSLEPDSTDTQYF
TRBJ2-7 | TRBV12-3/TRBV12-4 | CASSSGTGSSYEQYF
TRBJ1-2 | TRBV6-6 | CASSYREYYGYTF
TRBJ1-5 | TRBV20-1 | CSATGQFNQPQHF
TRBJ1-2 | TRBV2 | CASSERRGTGLLYTF
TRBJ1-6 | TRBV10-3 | CATLERSSYNSPLHF
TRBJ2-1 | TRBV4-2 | CASSQDHVRGGTRFF
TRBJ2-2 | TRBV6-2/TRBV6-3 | CASQKGDGTNTGELFF
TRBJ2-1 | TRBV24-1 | CATSDQKLAGGNEQFF
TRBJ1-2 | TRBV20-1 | CSARDSNYGYTF
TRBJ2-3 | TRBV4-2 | CASSRNWGKTGFGTDTQYF
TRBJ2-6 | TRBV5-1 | CASSTGQTRRANVLTF
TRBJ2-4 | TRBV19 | CASREELAKNIQYF
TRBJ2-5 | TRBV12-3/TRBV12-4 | CASRAQGRFQETQYF
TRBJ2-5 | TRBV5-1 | CASSLGTGRQETQYF
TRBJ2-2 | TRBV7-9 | CASSSKRGGYTGELFF
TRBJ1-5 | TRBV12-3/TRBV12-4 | CASTEGQGFIQPQHF
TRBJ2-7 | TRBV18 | CASSPVRTSYEQYF
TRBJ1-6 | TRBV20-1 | CSASRQGSSYNSPLHF
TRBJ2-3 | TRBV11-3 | CASSLASPGTDTQYF
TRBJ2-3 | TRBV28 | CASSPMTGPTDTQYF
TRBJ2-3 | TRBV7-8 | CASSLRARSDTQYF
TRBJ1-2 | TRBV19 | CASSLADPYGYTF
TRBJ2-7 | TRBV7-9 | CASSSQTGTGPYEQYF
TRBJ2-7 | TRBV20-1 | CSARVRGQGYEQYF
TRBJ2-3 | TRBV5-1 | CASSFGGRSTDTQYF
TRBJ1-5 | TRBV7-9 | CASSLKGQPQHF